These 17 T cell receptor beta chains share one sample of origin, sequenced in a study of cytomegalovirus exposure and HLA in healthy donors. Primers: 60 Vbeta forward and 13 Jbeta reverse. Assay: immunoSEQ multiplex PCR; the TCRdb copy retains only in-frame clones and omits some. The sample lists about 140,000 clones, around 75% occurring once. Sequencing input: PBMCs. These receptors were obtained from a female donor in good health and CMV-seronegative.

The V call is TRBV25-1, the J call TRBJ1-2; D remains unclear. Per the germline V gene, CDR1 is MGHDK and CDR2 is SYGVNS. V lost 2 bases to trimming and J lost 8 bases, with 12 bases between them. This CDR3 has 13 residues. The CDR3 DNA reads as TGTGCCAGCAGTGAAAATCGGGAGCGGGGCTACACCTTC. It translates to CASSENRERGYTF.

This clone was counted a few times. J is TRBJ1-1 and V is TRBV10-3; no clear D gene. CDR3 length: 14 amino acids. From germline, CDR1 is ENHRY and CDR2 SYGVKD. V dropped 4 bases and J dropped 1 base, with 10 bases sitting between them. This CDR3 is CAISGANGNTEAFF. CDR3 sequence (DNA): TGTGCCATCAGTGGGGCGAACGGGAACACTGAAGCTTTCTTT.

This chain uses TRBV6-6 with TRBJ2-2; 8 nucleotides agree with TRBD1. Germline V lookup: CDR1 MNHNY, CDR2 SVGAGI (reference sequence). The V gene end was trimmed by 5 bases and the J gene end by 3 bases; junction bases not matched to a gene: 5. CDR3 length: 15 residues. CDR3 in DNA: TGTGCCAGCAGTCCGCCGGGACAGGACACCGGGGAGCTGTTTTTT. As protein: CASSPPGQDTGELFF.

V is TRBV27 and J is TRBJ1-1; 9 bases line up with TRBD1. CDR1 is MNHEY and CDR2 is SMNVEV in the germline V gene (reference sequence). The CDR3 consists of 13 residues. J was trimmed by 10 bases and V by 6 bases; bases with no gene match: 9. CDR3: CASSTELDRGAFF. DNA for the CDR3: TGTGCCAGCAGCACAGAACTGGACAGGGGAGCTTTCTTT.

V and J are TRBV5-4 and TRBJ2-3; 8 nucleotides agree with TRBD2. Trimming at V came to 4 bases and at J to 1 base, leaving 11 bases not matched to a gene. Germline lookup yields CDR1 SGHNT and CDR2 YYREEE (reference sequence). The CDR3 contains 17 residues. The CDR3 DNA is TGTGCCAGCAGCCTGGGGGGGGCTAGCGGGCGCACAGATACGCAGTATTTT. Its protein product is CASSLGGASGRTDTQYF.

This CDR3 is CASSYEGSGRNEQFF. As DNA, the CDR3 is TGTGCCAGCAGTTACGAAGGTAGCGGGAGGAATGAGCAGTTCTTC. The chain combines TRBV6-5 with TRBJ2-1, with TRBD2 matching 10 bases. The CDR3 is 15 amino acids. Losses at the gene ends were 2 bases for V and 7 bases for J; bases not matched to a gene: 5. CDR1 MNHEY and CDR2 SVGAGI come from the germline V gene.

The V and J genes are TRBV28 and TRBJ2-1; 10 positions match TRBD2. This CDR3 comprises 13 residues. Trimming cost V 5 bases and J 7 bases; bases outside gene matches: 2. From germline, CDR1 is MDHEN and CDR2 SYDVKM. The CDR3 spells CASSQREGNEQFF. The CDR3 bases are TGTGCCAGCAGTCAGCGGGAGGGGAATGAGCAGTTCTTC.

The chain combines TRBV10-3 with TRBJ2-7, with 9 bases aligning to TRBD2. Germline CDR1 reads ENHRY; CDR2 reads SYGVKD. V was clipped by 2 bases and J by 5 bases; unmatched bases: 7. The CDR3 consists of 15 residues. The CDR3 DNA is TGTGCCATCAGTGAGGTAGCGGGAGCGGAAAACGAGCAGTACTTC. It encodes CAISEVAGAENEQYF.

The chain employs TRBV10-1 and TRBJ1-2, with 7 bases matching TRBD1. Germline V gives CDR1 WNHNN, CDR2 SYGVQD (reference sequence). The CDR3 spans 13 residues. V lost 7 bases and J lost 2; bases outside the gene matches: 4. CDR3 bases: TGCGCCAGCAAGACAGGGCCAAACTATGGCTACACCTTC. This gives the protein CASKTGPNYGYTF.

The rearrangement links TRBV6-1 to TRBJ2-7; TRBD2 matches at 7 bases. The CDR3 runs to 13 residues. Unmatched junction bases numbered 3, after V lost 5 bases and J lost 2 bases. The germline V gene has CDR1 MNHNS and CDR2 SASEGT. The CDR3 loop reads CASSNREAYEQYF. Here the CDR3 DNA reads TGTGCCAGCAGTAACCGGGAGGCCTACGAGCAGTACTTC.

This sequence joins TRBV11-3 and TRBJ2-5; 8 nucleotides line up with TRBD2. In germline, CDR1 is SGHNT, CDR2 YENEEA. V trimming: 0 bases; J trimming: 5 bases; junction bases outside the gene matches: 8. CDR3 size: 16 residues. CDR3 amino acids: CASSLDYAGGLETQYF. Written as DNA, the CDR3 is TGTGCCAGCAGCTTAGATTATGCGGGAGGTCTGGAGACCCAGTACTTC.

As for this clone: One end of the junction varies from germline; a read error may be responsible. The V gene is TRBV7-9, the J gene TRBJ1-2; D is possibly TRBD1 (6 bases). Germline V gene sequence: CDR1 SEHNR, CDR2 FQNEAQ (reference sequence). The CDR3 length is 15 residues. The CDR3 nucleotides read TGTGCCAGCAGCTCGATACAGGGTCCTAATTATGGCTACACCTTC. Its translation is CASSSIQGPNYGYTF. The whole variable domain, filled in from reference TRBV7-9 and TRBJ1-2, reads DTGVSQNPRHKITKRGQNVTFRCDPISEHNRLYWYRQTLGQGPEFLTYFQNEAQLEKSRLLSDRFSAERPKGSFSTLEIQRTEQGDSAMYLCASSSIQGPNYGYTFGSGTRLTVV.

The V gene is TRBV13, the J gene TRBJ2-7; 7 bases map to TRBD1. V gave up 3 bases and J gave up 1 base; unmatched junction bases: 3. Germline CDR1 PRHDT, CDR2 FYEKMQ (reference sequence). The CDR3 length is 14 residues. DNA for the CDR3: TGTGCCAGCAGCTTCGGGACAGCATCCTACGAGCAGTACTTC. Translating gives CASSFGTASYEQYF.

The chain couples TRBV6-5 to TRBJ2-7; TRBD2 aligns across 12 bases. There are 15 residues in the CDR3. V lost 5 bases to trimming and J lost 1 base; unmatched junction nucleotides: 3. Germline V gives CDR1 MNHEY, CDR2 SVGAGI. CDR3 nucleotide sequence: TGTGCCAGCAGTGGAGGGACTAGCGGGTCCTACGAGCAGTACTTC. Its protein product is CASSGGTSGSYEQYF.

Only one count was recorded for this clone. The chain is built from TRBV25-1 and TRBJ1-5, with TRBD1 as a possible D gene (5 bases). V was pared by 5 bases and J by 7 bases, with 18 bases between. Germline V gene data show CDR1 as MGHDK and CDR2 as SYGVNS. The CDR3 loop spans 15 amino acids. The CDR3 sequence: CASSPAGGGHQPQHF. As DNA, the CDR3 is TGTGCCAGCAGTCCGGCGGGGGGAGGGCACCAGCCCCAGCATTTT.

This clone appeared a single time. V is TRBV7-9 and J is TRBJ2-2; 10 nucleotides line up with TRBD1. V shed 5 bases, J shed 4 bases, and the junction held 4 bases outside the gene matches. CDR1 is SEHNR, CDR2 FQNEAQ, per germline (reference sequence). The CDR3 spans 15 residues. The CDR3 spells CASSPGTGATGELFF. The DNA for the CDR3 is TGTGCCAGCAGCCCCGGGACAGGGGCCACCGGGGAGCTGTTTTTT.

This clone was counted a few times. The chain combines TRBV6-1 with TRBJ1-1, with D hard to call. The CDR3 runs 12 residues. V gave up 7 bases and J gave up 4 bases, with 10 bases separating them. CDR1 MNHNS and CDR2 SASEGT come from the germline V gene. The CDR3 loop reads CASTGGSTEAFF. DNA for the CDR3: TGTGCCAGCACAGGAGGATCCACTGAAGCTTTCTTT.